This is a list of T cell receptor beta chains from one sample in a study of CD4 T cells in relation to SARS-CoV-2 and coronaviruses. Only in-frame clones appear in the TCRdb table, and some are missing; sequencing was by immunoSEQ multiplex PCR. The sample lists 15,000 to 25,000 clones; 81% were seen once. Their cognate antigens are unknown. Sequences were obtained from CD4+ T cells from PBMCs, cultured in vitro. The receptors were gathered from a human donor in good health. Each CDR3 is given with its conserved first and last residue. The D gene is left open where the match is weak. Rows give clone size only sometimes, using once, few, many, or a class for an expanded clone.

V gene: TRBV2; J gene: TRBJ1-3; clone size: NA; D gene: NA; CDR3 DNA: TGTGCCAGCAGAAAAGGGTTGGGGGCCTTCTCTGGAAACACCATATATTTT; CDR3 protein: CASRKGLGAFSGNTIYF
V gene: TRBV10-1; J gene: TRBJ2-1; clone size: NA; D gene: TRBD1; CDR3 DNA: TGCGCCAGCAAGACAGGGGACCACTACAATGAGCAGTTCTTC; CDR3 protein: CASKTGDHYNEQFF
V gene: TRBV4-1; J gene: TRBJ2-5; clone size: NA; D gene: TRBD2; CDR3 DNA: TGCGCCAGCAGCCAAGAGGGGCCGACTAGCGGCTTCCAAGAGACCCAGTACTTC; CDR3 protein: CASSQEGPTSGFQETQYF
V gene: TRBV19; J gene: TRBJ2-7; clone size: once; D gene: NA; CDR3 DNA: TGTGCCAGTAGTATAGACGGAGGATTTGGCGAGCAGTACTTC; CDR3 protein: CASSIDGGFGEQYF
V gene: TRBV5-1; J gene: TRBJ2-7; clone size: NA; D gene: NA; CDR3 DNA: TGCGCCAGCAGCTTGGCCGATATTATTGCCGAGCAGTACTTC; CDR3 protein: CASSLADIIAEQYF
V gene: TRBV5-5; J gene: TRBJ1-4; clone size: NA; D gene: NA; CDR3 DNA: TGTGCCAGCAGCATCGGACATGATGAAAAACTGTTTTTT; CDR3 protein: CASSIGHDEKLFF
V gene: TRBV4-3; J gene: TRBJ1-6; clone size: NA; D gene: NA; CDR3 DNA: TGCGCCAGCAGCCAAGAGGGGTGGACTGGTTCACCCCTCCACTTT; CDR3 protein: CASSQEGWTGSPLHF
V gene: TRBV6-5; J gene: TRBJ1-3; clone size: NA; D gene: NA; CDR3 DNA: TGTGCCAGCTACGGTCCAGAAGCTGGAAACACCATATATTTT; CDR3 protein: CASYGPEAGNTIYF
V gene: TRBV10-3; J gene: TRBJ1-1; clone size: NA; D gene: NA; CDR3 DNA: TGTGCCACCACGTCAGGGGAGGAAGCTTTCTTT; CDR3 protein: CATTSGEEAFF
V gene: TRBV5-5; J gene: TRBJ1-2; clone size: NA; D gene: NA; CDR3 DNA: TGTGCCAGCAGCCCAGGTCAGGGTAGCTATGGCTACACCTTC; CDR3 protein: CASSPGQGSYGYTF
V gene: TRBV19; J gene: TRBJ2-7; clone size: NA; D gene: NA; CDR3 DNA: TGTGCCAGTAGTATAGGCCCGGGAGTTAGCTACGAGCAGTACTTC; CDR3 protein: CASSIGPGVSYEQYF
V gene: TRBV10-3; J gene: TRBJ2-2; clone size: NA; D gene: NA; CDR3 DNA: TGTGCCATCAGTGAAAACAGGGACACCGGGGAGCTGTTTTTT; CDR3 protein: CAISENRDTGELFF
V gene: TRBV18; J gene: TRBJ1-1; clone size: NA; D gene: NA; CDR3 DNA: TGTGCCAGCTCACCCGCCCAGGGGCGAGGAACTGAAGCTTTCTTT; CDR3 protein: CASSPAQGRGTEAFF
V gene: TRBV5-4; J gene: TRBJ1-1; clone size: NA; D gene: NA; CDR3 DNA: TGTGCCAGCAGCTCACGGAGCAAAAGAGACACTGAAGCTTTCTTT; CDR3 protein: CASSSRSKRDTEAFF
V gene: TRBV5-6; J gene: TRBJ1-4; clone size: NA; D gene: TRBD1; CDR3 DNA: TGTGCCAGCAGCTTCCTCCAGACAGGGCATGAAAAACTGTTTTTT; CDR3 protein: CASSFLQTGHEKLFF
V gene: TRBV19; J gene: TRBJ2-6; clone size: NA; D gene: NA; CDR3 DNA: TGTGCCAGTAGTATGAGGAGGGGAATGAACTCTGGGGCCAACGTCCTGACTTTC; CDR3 protein: CASSMRRGMNSGANVLTF
V gene: TRBV10-3; J gene: TRBJ1-6; clone size: few; D gene: NA; CDR3 DNA: TGTGCCATCAGTGAAGCACATTGGGGCGGGCACAGACCCCCCCTCCACTTT; CDR3 protein: CAISEAHWGGHRPPLHF
V gene: TRBV5-3; J gene: TRBJ1-6; clone size: NA; D gene: NA; CDR3 DNA: TGTGCTAAGGGGCAGGGCAGGGGATATTCCTATAATTCACCCCTCCACTTT; CDR3 protein: CAKGQGRGYSYNSPLHF
V gene: TRBV13; J gene: TRBJ1-4; clone size: few; D gene: NA; CDR3 DNA: TGTGCCAGCAGCCTCAGGGCAAGTAATGAAAAACTGTTTTTT; CDR3 protein: CASSLRASNEKLFF
V gene: TRBV5-1; J gene: TRBJ2-7; clone size: NA; D gene: TRBD1; CDR3 DNA: TGCGCCAGCAGCTTACGGACAGGGGGCAACGAGCAGTACTTC; CDR3 protein: CASSLRTGGNEQYF
V gene: TRBV6-4; J gene: TRBJ2-2; clone size: NA; D gene: NA; CDR3 DNA: TGTGCCAGCAGTGATCAGGGAACGAACACCGGGGAGCTGTTTTTT; CDR3 protein: CASSDQGTNTGELFF
V gene: TRBV12-3/TRBV12-4; J gene: TRBJ1-1; clone size: NA; D gene: NA; CDR3 DNA: TGTGCCAGCAGTTTAGCGGCCGGGGGTGAAGCTTTCTTT; CDR3 protein: CASSLAAGGEAFF
V gene: TRBV25-1; J gene: TRBJ1-6; clone size: NA; D gene: NA; CDR3 DNA: TGTGCCAGCAGTGGGAAGGAGAGGGGTACCTCCTATAATTCACCCCTCCACTTT; CDR3 protein: CASSGKERGTSYNSPLHF
V gene: TRBV7-2; J gene: TRBJ2-1; clone size: medium-sized; D gene: TRBD2; CDR3 DNA: TGTGCCAGCAGCCAATCTAAAGCGGGAGCGGTTGAGCAGTTCTTC; CDR3 protein: CASSQSKAGAVEQFF
V gene: TRBV6-6; J gene: TRBJ1-1; clone size: once; D gene: NA; CDR3 DNA: TGTGCCAGCATCTTGGGGCCAGGGCTCATGAACACTGAAGCTTTCTTT; CDR3 protein: CASILGPGLMNTEAFF
V gene: TRBV10-3; J gene: TRBJ1-6; clone size: NA; D gene: NA; CDR3 DNA: TGTGCCATCAGGCCTAGCGGGCGGGATTCACCCCTCCACTTT; CDR3 protein: CAIRPSGRDSPLHF
V gene: TRBV2; J gene: TRBJ1-6; clone size: NA; D gene: NA; CDR3 DNA: TGTGCCAGCAGTCGGGACAACCCTGAGAATTCACCCCTCCACTTT; CDR3 protein: CASSRDNPENSPLHF
V gene: TRBV5-1; J gene: TRBJ1-1; clone size: once; D gene: NA; CDR3 DNA: TGCGCCAGCAGCGTTGAGGGGACTGAAGCTTTCTTT; CDR3 protein: CASSVEGTEAFF
V gene: TRBV29-1; J gene: TRBJ1-4; clone size: NA; D gene: TRBD1; CDR3 DNA: TGCAGCGTTCTATCCGGGACAGCGTTTAATGAAAAACTGTTTTTT; CDR3 protein: CSVLSGTAFNEKLFF
V gene: TRBV6-1; J gene: TRBJ2-1; clone size: NA; D gene: NA; CDR3 DNA: TGTGCCAGCAGTGAACAACAACACAATGAGCAGTTCTTC; CDR3 protein: CASSEQQHNEQFF
V gene: TRBV9; J gene: TRBJ2-2; clone size: NA; D gene: TRBD2; CDR3 DNA: TGTGCCAGCAGCGCCCTACTAGTGGGAGGGTCCGGGGAGCTGTTTTTT; CDR3 protein: CASSALLVGGSGELFF
V gene: TRBV7-2; J gene: TRBJ1-2; clone size: NA; D gene: TRBD1; CDR3 DNA: TGTGCCAGCAGCTCGTTCCGGGACAGTTTCTATGGCTACACCTTC; CDR3 protein: CASSSFRDSFYGYTF
V gene: TRBV15; J gene: TRBJ2-7; clone size: few; D gene: NA; CDR3 DNA: TGTGCCACCAGCAGAGACAGGGCTAGCTACTACGAGCAGTACTTC; CDR3 protein: CATSRDRASYYEQYF
V gene: TRBV18; J gene: TRBJ2-7; clone size: once; D gene: TRBD2; CDR3 DNA: TGTGCCAGCTCACCAAGGACTAGCGCAAGCTCCTACGAGCAGTACTTC; CDR3 protein: CASSPRTSASSYEQYF
V gene: TRBV6-1; J gene: TRBJ2-1; clone size: NA; D gene: TRBD2; CDR3 DNA: TGTGCCAGCAGTGATAGGACTAGCGGGTACAATGAGCAGTTCTTC; CDR3 protein: CASSDRTSGYNEQFF
V gene: TRBV19; J gene: TRBJ2-7; clone size: NA; D gene: TRBD2; CDR3 DNA: TGTGCCAGTAGTAAAATAGCGGGAGATCCAACCGAGCAGTACTTC; CDR3 protein: CASSKIAGDPTEQYF
V gene: TRBV19; J gene: TRBJ1-2; clone size: NA; D gene: NA; CDR3 DNA: TGTGCCAGTAGAAAAAGACAGGACTATGGCTACACCTTC; CDR3 protein: CASRKRQDYGYTF
V gene: TRBV30; J gene: TRBJ1-1; clone size: NA; D gene: NA; CDR3 DNA: TGTGCCTGGAGTGTACTGGGGAACACTGAAGCTTTCTTT; CDR3 protein: CAWSVLGNTEAFF
V gene: TRBV27; J gene: TRBJ1-2; clone size: NA; D gene: TRBD1; CDR3 DNA: TGTGCCAGCAGTTTCTCCCACAGGGGTATGGGCTATGGCTACACCTTC; CDR3 protein: CASSFSHRGMGYGYTF
V gene: TRBV14; J gene: TRBJ2-7; clone size: few; D gene: NA; CDR3 DNA: TGTGCCAGCAGCCCACTTCGGGGAATCGAGCAGTACTTC; CDR3 protein: CASSPLRGIEQYF
V gene: TRBV7-2; J gene: TRBJ2-2; clone size: few; D gene: TRBD1; CDR3 DNA: TGTGCCAGCAGCTTAGCCAGGGGGCTAAACACCGGGGAGCTGTTTTTT; CDR3 protein: CASSLARGLNTGELFF
V gene: TRBV6-6; J gene: TRBJ2-1; clone size: once; D gene: NA; CDR3 DNA: TGTGCCAGCAGCTTAGGGATCCACAATGAGCAGTTCTTC; CDR3 protein: CASSLGIHNEQFF
V gene: TRBV6-1; J gene: TRBJ2-7; clone size: NA; D gene: NA; CDR3 DNA: TGTGCCAGCAGTGAGGGGAGCGGCCTCTACGAGCAGTACTTC; CDR3 protein: CASSEGSGLYEQYF
V gene: TRBV6-1; J gene: TRBJ2-4; clone size: NA; D gene: NA; CDR3 DNA: TGTGCCAGCAGTGAAGCGCAGCAACTAGCCAAAAACATTCAGTACTTC; CDR3 protein: CASSEAQQLAKNIQYF
V gene: TRBV13; J gene: TRBJ1-3; clone size: NA; D gene: NA; CDR3 DNA: TGTGCCAGCAGCGATCGACGGCTCTCTGGAAACACCATATATTTT; CDR3 protein: CASSDRRLSGNTIYF
V gene: TRBV6-5; J gene: TRBJ1-1; clone size: NA; D gene: NA; CDR3 DNA: TGTGCCAGCAGCTCCTTCGGGGGGGGGTCTGAAGCTTTCTTT; CDR3 protein: CASSSFGGGSEAFF
V gene: TRBV20-1; J gene: TRBJ1-2; clone size: NA; D gene: TRBD1; CDR3 DNA: TGCAGTGCTCCACAGGGGTATGGCTACACCTTC; CDR3 protein: CSAPQGYGYTF
V gene: TRBV30; J gene: TRBJ1-1; clone size: NA; D gene: NA; CDR3 DNA: TGTGCCTGGAGTCTTACGGTAGGGGACACTGAAGCTTTCTTT; CDR3 protein: CAWSLTVGDTEAFF
V gene: TRBV7-2; J gene: TRBJ2-1; clone size: NA; D gene: NA; CDR3 DNA: TGTGCCAGCAGCTTAGAATGGGGTCACGAGCAGTTCTTC; CDR3 protein: CASSLEWGHEQFF
V gene: TRBV2; J gene: TRBJ2-2; clone size: NA; D gene: NA; CDR3 DNA: TGTGCCAGCATGTTCGCCGGACACGGGGCCGGGGAGCTGTTTTTT; CDR3 protein: CASMFAGHGAGELFF
V gene: TRBV5-1; J gene: TRBJ2-4; clone size: NA; D gene: NA; CDR3 DNA: TGCGCCAGCAGCTTGGAGCCCCATCTTCCCGGATTAGCCAAAAACATTCAGTACTTC; CDR3 protein: CASSLEPHLPGLAKNIQYF
V gene: TRBV6-5; J gene: TRBJ2-3; clone size: once; D gene: TRBD2; CDR3 DNA: TGTGCCACCAAGGGACTAGCGGGCAACCAAGATACGCAGTATTTT; CDR3 protein: CATKGLAGNQDTQYF
V gene: TRBV5-4; J gene: TRBJ2-4; clone size: medium-sized; D gene: NA; CDR3 DNA: TGTGCCAGCAGCTTGGGAGGGGGGGTGAACATTCAGTACTTC; CDR3 protein: CASSLGGGVNIQYF
V gene: TRBV7-2; J gene: TRBJ2-1; clone size: NA; D gene: NA; CDR3 DNA: TGTGCCAGCAGCTTAGCTGTAGTGGCTGAGCAGTTCTTC; CDR3 protein: CASSLAVVAEQFF